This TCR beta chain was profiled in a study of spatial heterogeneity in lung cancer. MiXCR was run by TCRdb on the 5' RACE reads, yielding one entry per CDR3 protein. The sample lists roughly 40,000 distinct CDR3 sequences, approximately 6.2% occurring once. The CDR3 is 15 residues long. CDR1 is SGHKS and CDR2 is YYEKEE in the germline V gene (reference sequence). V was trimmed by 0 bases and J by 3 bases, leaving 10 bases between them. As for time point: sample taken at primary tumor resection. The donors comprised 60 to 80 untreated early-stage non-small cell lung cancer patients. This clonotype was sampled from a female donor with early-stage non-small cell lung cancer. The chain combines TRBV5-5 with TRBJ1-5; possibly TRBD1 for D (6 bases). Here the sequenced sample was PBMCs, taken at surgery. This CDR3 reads CASSLAWTVNQPQHF. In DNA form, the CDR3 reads TGTGCCAGCAGCTTGGCCTGGACAGTCAATCAGCCCCAGCATTTT.